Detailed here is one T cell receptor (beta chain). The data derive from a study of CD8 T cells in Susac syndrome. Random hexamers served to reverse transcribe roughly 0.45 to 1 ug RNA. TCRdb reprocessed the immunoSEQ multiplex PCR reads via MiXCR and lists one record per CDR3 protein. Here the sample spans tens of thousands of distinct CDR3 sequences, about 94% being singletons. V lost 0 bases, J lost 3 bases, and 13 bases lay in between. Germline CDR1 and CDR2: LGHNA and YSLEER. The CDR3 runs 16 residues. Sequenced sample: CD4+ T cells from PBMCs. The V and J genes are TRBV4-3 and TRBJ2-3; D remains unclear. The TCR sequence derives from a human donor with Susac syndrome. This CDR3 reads CASSQDVLGRTDTQYF. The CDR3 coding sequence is TGCGCCAGCAGCCAAGATGTATTAGGTAGGACAGATACGCAGTATTTT.